One and the same sample provided the 32 T cell receptor beta chains below, sequenced in a study of cytomegalovirus exposure and HLA in healthy donors. The PCR contained 60 Vbeta and 13 Jbeta primers. Profiled with immunoSEQ multiplex PCR; TCRdb holds only in-frame clones, not every one. The repertoire holds about 82,000 clones, with roughly 67% as singletons. The sequencing sample was made of PBMCs. These receptors were taken from a woman aged 50 to 60 in good health and CMV-seropositive.

The J gene is TRBJ2-7, the V gene TRBV19; 12 bases line up with TRBD2. V trimming: 5 bases; J trimming: 0 bases; junction bases outside the gene matches: 8. CDR3 length: 17 amino acids. The V gene's germline CDR1 is LNHDA and CDR2 SQIVND (reference sequence). CDR3: CASSATSGGFFSYEQYF. CDR3 DNA: TGTGCCAGTAGTGCCACTAGCGGGGGGTTTTTCTCCTACGAGCAGTACTTC.

The CDR3 loop reads CASSAGPARETQYF. The CDR3 nucleotides are TGCGCCAGCAGCGCAGGGCCTGCTAGGGAGACCCAGTACTTC. The gene calls are TRBV5-1 and TRBJ2-5, with D possibly being TRBD1 (5 bases). The CDR3 has 14 amino acids. The germline V gene encodes CDR1 SGHRS and CDR2 YFSETQ. Trimming shortened V by 4 bases and J by 5 bases, and 15 bases separated the two germline ends.

This chain links TRBV19 with TRBJ1-5; no clear D. There are 15 residues in the CDR3. V dropped 1 base and J dropped 5 bases, with 12 bases sitting between them. From germline, CDR1 is LNHDA and CDR2 SQIVND (reference sequence). The DNA for the CDR3 is TGTGCCAGTAGTATAGTTGACGGCGGGCATCAGCCCCAGCATTTT. It translates to CASSIVDGGHQPQHF.

The chain employs TRBV10-2 and TRBJ2-5; TRBD2 is a possible D gene (6 bases). The V end was cut by 2 bases, the J end by 1 base, with 8 bases between. Looked up from germline, CDR1 is WSHSY and CDR2 is SAAADI. This CDR3 contains 14 residues. CDR3 nucleotides: TGCGCCAGCAGTGAGCAGGGACTCCAAGAGACCCAGTACTTC. Encoded protein: CASSEQGLQETQYF.

This chain connects TRBV4-2 to TRBJ2-2, with a possible D match to TRBD2 (6 bases). The CDR3 sequence is 16 residues long. The germline CDR1 and CDR2 sequences are LGHNA and YNFKEQ. V lost 2 bases, J lost 0 bases, and 10 bases lay in between. This CDR3 is CASSQTSFANTGELFF. For the CDR3, the DNA is TGTGCCAGCAGCCAAACTAGCTTCGCGAACACCGGGGAGCTGTTTTTT.

This chain uses TRBV28 with TRBJ2-1, with D unresolved. CDR1 MDHEN and CDR2 SYDVKM come from the germline V gene. The CDR3 consists of 12 residues. V dropped 3 bases and J dropped 6 bases, with 6 bases sitting between them. The CDR3 sequence: CASSLTLNEQFF. The DNA for the CDR3 is TGTGCCAGCAGTTTGACTCTCAATGAGCAGTTCTTC.

This chain uses TRBV9 with TRBJ2-7; 8 bases align to TRBD2. Germline V gives CDR1 SGDLS, CDR2 YYNGEE. The CDR3 totals 15 residues. With V trimmed by 3 bases and J by 1 base, 6 bases remained unmatched. CDR3 sequence: CASSESGGLSYEQYF. The CDR3 DNA is TGTGCCAGCAGCGAAAGCGGGGGTTTATCCTACGAGCAGTACTTC.

The rearrangement joins TRBV9 to TRBJ2-1; D gene ambiguous. Deletions cut 4 bases from V and 7 bases from J, with 9 bases between. This CDR3 comprises 12 residues. Per the germline V gene, CDR1 is SGDLS and CDR2 is YYNGEE. The CDR3: CASSRTDNEQFF. The DNA of the CDR3 is TGTGCCAGCAGCCGAACAGATAATGAGCAGTTCTTC.

This clone was seen more than once but under ten times. J is TRBJ1-5 and V is TRBV27, with TRBD1 matching over 8 bases. Germline CDR1 and CDR2: MNHEY and SMNVEV (reference sequence). This CDR3 is built from 13 residues. The junction had 4 bases not matched to a gene; V was cut back by 2 bases and J by 10 bases. CDR3 nucleotide sequence: TGTGCCAGCAGTTTAGGGACAGGTCACCCCCAGCATTTT. This codes for CASSLGTGHPQHF.

This chain joins TRBV28 and TRBJ2-5; no definite D call. This CDR3 is built from 12 residues. Trimming cost V 5 bases and J 7 bases, with 11 bases left between them. Germline V CDR1 and CDR2: MDHEN, SYDVKM. In DNA, the CDR3 is TGTGCCAGCAGTGACTCGACCCTGACCCAGTACTTC. It yields the protein CASSDSTLTQYF.

The chain employs TRBV19 and TRBJ2-1; D possibly corresponds to TRBD2 (5 bases). The germline V gene has CDR1 LNHDA and CDR2 SQIVND (reference sequence). V lost 3 bases, J lost 2 bases, and 20 bases lay in between. There are 18 residues in the CDR3. The CDR3 DNA sequence: TGTGCCAGTAGTATTAGGTTTTCGACCCCCGGGGCCTACAATGAGCAGTTCTTC. Translating it yields CASSIRFSTPGAYNEQFF.

This chain connects TRBV5-1 to TRBJ2-2; 7 bases match TRBD2. The CDR3 totals 15 residues. V gave up 2 bases and J gave up 3 bases; unmatched junction bases: 4. The germline CDR1 and CDR2 sequences are SGHRS and YFSETQ. The CDR3 DNA is TGCGCCAGCAGCTTCGGCCTAGCGGACACCGGGGAGCTGTTTTTT. Its protein product is CASSFGLADTGELFF.

The rearrangement joins TRBV30 to TRBJ2-2; D is perhaps TRBD2 (5 bases). The germline CDR1 and CDR2 sequences are GTSNPN and SVGIG (reference sequence). CDR3 length equals 13 residues. V lost 4 bases and J lost 3, with 9 bases in between. The CDR3 protein is CAWMRGYTGELFF. The CDR3 coding sequence is TGTGCCTGGATGAGAGGGTACACCGGGGAGCTGTTTTTT. Combining the CDR3 with reference TRBV30 and TRBJ2-2 gives the whole variable domain SQTIHQWPATLVQPVGSPLSLECTVEGTSNPNLYWYRQAAGRGLQLLFYSVGIGQISSEVPQNLSASRPQDRQFILSSKKLLLSDSGFYLCAWMRGYTGELFFGEGSRLTVL.

This sequence joins TRBV6-5 and TRBJ2-1, with D unresolved. The CDR3 contains 15 residues. Per the germline V gene, CDR1 is MNHEY and CDR2 is SVGAGI. Trimming took off 0 bases at V and 0 bases at J, with 6 bases between the two ends. CDR3 DNA sequence: TGTGCCAGCAGTTACTCGATTAGCTCCTACAATGAGCAGTTCTTC. Translating gives CASSYSISSYNEQFF.

The chain recombines TRBV28 with TRBJ2-3; TRBD2 agrees at 10 bases. Germline trimming cut 5 bases from V and 6 bases from J; bases unmatched to any gene: 11. The germline gives CDR1 MDHEN, CDR2 SYDVKM. This CDR3 has 16 residues. This chain's CDR3 is CASSLQQTSGSDTQYF. For the CDR3, the DNA is TGTGCCAGCAGTCTACAGCAGACTAGCGGGTCCGATACGCAGTATTTT.

In this sample, this clone turned up a few times. The genes are TRBV4-2 and TRBJ2-7, with 10 bases that match TRBD2. The CDR3 has 18 amino acids. Losses at the gene ends were 0 bases for V and 0 bases for J; bases not matched to a gene: 8. Germline V gives CDR1 LGHNA, CDR2 YNFKEQ. Here the CDR3 DNA reads TGTGCCAGCAGCCAAGATAATAGCGGGGGGCACATCTCCTACGAGCAGTACTTC. This sequence encodes CASSQDNSGGHISYEQYF.

About this clone: Its ends do not fully match the called genes, so a read error is possible. The chain couples TRBV28 to TRBJ2-7; 9 bases line up with TRBD1. This CDR3 is built from 15 residues. The germline V gene encodes CDR1 MDHEN and CDR2 SYDVKM. The CDR3 nucleotides are TGTGCTAGCAGTCGGCCCGGGACAGGGACCTACGAGCAGTACTTC. Translated: CASSRPGTGTYEQYF. Full variable domain (outside the CDR3, taken from reference TRBV28 and TRBJ2-7): DVKVTQSSRYLVKRTGEKVFLECVQDMDHENMFWYRQDPGLGLRLIYFSYDVKMKEKGDIPEGYSVSREKKERFSLILESASTNQTSMYLCASSRPGTGTYEQYFGPGTRLTVT.

The chain has TRBV5-4 and TRBJ2-5; 9 nucleotides agree with TRBD1. The ends lost 4 bases at V and 6 bases at J; junction bases unmatched: 7. The V gene's germline CDR1 is SGHNT and CDR2 YYREEE (reference sequence). CDR3 length: 14 residues. The CDR3 sequence is CASSAQDRGQTQYF. The DNA of the CDR3 is TGTGCCAGCAGCGCGCAGGACAGGGGACAGACCCAGTACTTC.

The rearrangement uses TRBV7-8 and TRBJ2-7, with TRBD2 identical over 8 bases. The V gene's germline CDR1 is SGHVS and CDR2 FQNEAQ. The CDR3 is made up of 15 amino acids. Losses at the gene ends were 3 bases for V and 7 bases for J; bases not matched to a gene: 11. The CDR3 DNA follows: TGTGCCAGCAGCTTGGAGCGGGGGCCCTCTCGGGAGCAGTACTTC. Amino acid sequence: CASSLERGPSREQYF.

This clone was picked up a small number of times. V gene TRBV2 combines with J gene TRBJ1-2; 7 nucleotides agree with TRBD1. The ends lost 11 bases at V and 5 bases at J; junction bases unmatched: 11. Germline-derived CDR1 and CDR2 are SNHLY and FYNNEI. The CDR3 loop spans 13 amino acids. CDR3 nucleotide sequence: TGTGCCGGCATTGCGGGACAGATATATGGCTACACCTTC. It yields the protein CAGIAGQIYGYTF.

This clone has only a few counts. The chain has TRBV5-1 and TRBJ1-1; D is undetermined. CDR3 size: 15 residues. Looked up from germline, CDR1 is SGHRS and CDR2 is YFSETQ. With 6 bases removed from V and 3 bases from J, the gap between germline ends came to 18 bases. CDR3 bases: TGCGCCAGCACTAAGGAGGCGGACTCTTACACTGAAGCTTTCTTT. This sequence encodes CASTKEADSYTEAFF.

The rearrangement joins TRBV11-1 to TRBJ1-2, with D possibly TRBD1 on 6 matching bases. V lost 4 bases and J 4 bases, leaving 13 bases between the germline ends. The CDR3 covers 14 residues. Germline CDR1 and CDR2: SGHAT and FQDESV (reference sequence). The CDR3 spells CASSSVTGTYGYTF. The CDR3 nucleotides are TGTGCCAGCAGCTCCGTTACAGGGACCTATGGCTACACCTTC.

The chain links TRBV7-6 to TRBJ2-2; perhaps TRBD2 as D (5 bases). This CDR3 spans 14 amino acids. Germline V gene lookup returns CDR1 SGHVS and CDR2 FNYEAQ. Trimming took 5 bases from V and 5 from J, leaving 12 bases between them. CDR3 nucleotide sequence: TGTGCCAGCAGCCCCCCGGGGTTGACCGGGGAGCTGTTTTTT. Its protein product is CASSPPGLTGELFF.

J is TRBJ1-2 and V is TRBV30; 8 bases are a match to TRBD1. Germline CDR1 and CDR2: GTSNPN and SVGIG (reference sequence). J lost 2 bases, V lost 1 base, and 0 bases had no gene match. This CDR3 contains 13 residues. DNA for the CDR3: TGTGCCTGGAGTGGACAGGGGAACTATGGCTACACCTTC. Encoded protein: CAWSGQGNYGYTF.

This clone was detected a few times. The junction and the germline gene differ at one end; a read error may be behind it. The chain employs TRBV5-6 and TRBJ2-4, with 12 bases matching TRBD2. Germline CDR1 is SGHDT and CDR2 is YYEEEE. The CDR3 is made up of 17 amino acids. CDR3 region: CASSLEWTSGANNIQYF. The CDR3 DNA sequence: TGTGCCAGCAGCTTGGAGTGGACTAGCGGGGCCAACAACATTCAGTACTTC.

The rearrangement joins TRBV4-1 to TRBJ1-2; D is ambiguous. CDR3 length: 16 amino acids. Germline-derived CDR1 and CDR2 are MGHRA and YSYEKL. V shed 5 bases and J shed 7 bases, with 23 bases lying between them. CDR3 in DNA: TGCGCCAGCAGCTCGGGGTTGGTGATTAGTTCGGGTGGCTACACCTTC. The encoded protein is CASSSGLVISSGGYTF.

V and J are TRBV27 and TRBJ1-3, with TRBD1 matching 8 bases. Germline V gene data show CDR1 as MNHEY and CDR2 as SMNVEV (reference sequence). The V and J ends lost 3 bases and 2 bases, in that order; junction bases with no gene match: 0. This CDR3 region has 14 residues. CDR3 sequence: CASSLTGAGNTIYF. The CDR3 bases are TGTGCCAGCAGTTTGACAGGGGCTGGAAACACCATATATTTT.

The CDR3 DNA sequence: TGTGCCAGCAGTAGGAGACAGGGGGAAAATGAAAAACTGTTTTTT. Residues: CASSRRQGENEKLFF. This sequence joins TRBV27 and TRBJ1-4, with TRBD1 matching over 9 bases. V dropped 5 bases and J dropped 5; count of bases not matched to a gene: 6. The germline CDR1 and CDR2 sequences are MNHEY and SMNVEV (reference sequence). The CDR3 spans 15 residues. The variable domain in full, completed from reference TRBV27 and TRBJ1-4, reads EAQVTQNPRYLITVTGKKLTVTCSQNMNHEYMSWYRQDPGLGLRQIYYSMNVEVTDKGDVPEGYKVSRKEKRNFPLILESPSPNQTSLYFCASSRRQGENEKLFFGSGTQLSVL.

The V gene is TRBV7-6, the J gene TRBJ1-6; 9 nucleotides align to TRBD1. The V and J ends lost 5 bases and 7 bases, in that order; junction bases with no gene match: 9. This CDR3 has 16 amino acids. From germline, CDR1 is SGHVS and CDR2 FNYEAQ. For the CDR3, the DNA is TGTGCCAGCAGCCCGACAGGGGGAATGAGGAATTCACCCCTCCACTTT. It yields the protein CASSPTGGMRNSPLHF.

This chain connects TRBV4-2 to TRBJ1-3; 8 bases are shared with TRBD1. V lost 3 bases to trimming and J lost 0 bases; unmatched junction nucleotides: 4. In germline, CDR1 is LGHNA, CDR2 YNFKEQ. This CDR3 is built from 16 residues. The CDR3 nucleotides read TGTGCCAGCAGCCAGCTGGGACAGGACTCTGGAAACACCATATATTTT. Translating gives CASSQLGQDSGNTIYF.

The rearrangement uses TRBV7-2 and TRBJ2-1; perhaps TRBD2 as D (5 bases). The CDR3 sequence is 15 residues long. Germline CDR1 reads SGHTA; CDR2 reads FQGNSA. Trimming took off 3 bases at V and 9 bases at J, with 18 bases between the two ends. In nucleotides, the CDR3 is TGTGCCAGCAGCTTCTTTCTGGGTTTGGGGAGTGAGCAGTTCTTC. This translates into CASSFFLGLGSEQFF. The entire variable domain, with the rest obtained from reference TRBV7-2 and TRBJ2-1, is as follows: GAGVSQSPSNKVTEKGKDVELRCDPISGHTALYWYRQSLGQGLEFLIYFQGNSAPDKSGLPSDRFSAERTGGSVSTLTIQRTQQEDSAVYLCASSFFLGLGSEQFFGPGTRLTVL.

In its sample, this clone was seen once. This chain links TRBV5-1 with TRBJ2-7; TRBD1 is a possible D gene (6 bases). This CDR3 is 14 amino acids long. V shed 7 bases and J shed 3 bases, with 17 bases lying between them. Germline CDR1 and CDR2: SGHRS and YFSETQ. The CDR3 region is CASRRDTISYEQYF. In nucleotides, the CDR3 is TGCGCCAGCCGCCGGGACACGATTAGCTACGAGCAGTACTTC.